Listed here are 26 T cell receptor beta chains from one sample, sequenced in a study of blood T cell repertoires in COVID-19. Profiling relied on immunoSEQ multiplex PCR, and the TCRdb table lists in-frame clones only, not all of them. Of roughly 150,000 clones in the sample, 79% were seen once. The sample was PBMCs or T cells enriched from blood (not recorded which). These receptor sequences come from a woman in her 70s in a cohort exposed to, infected with or recovered from COVID-19 (not recorded which).

V is TRBV6-5 and J is TRBJ1-3; tentative D call: TRBD1 (5 bases). V lost 7 bases and J lost 2, with 9 bases in between. CDR3 length equals 13 residues. Looked up from germline, CDR1 is MNHEY and CDR2 is SVGAGI. CDR3 amino acids: CASKGWAGNTIYF. The CDR3 region has the DNA TGTGCCAGCAAGGGGTGGGCTGGAAACACCATATATTTT.

This CDR3 reads CASSSYFGSDTGELFF. The CDR3 DNA is TGTGCCAGCAGCTCCTACTTCGGTAGCGACACCGGGGAGCTGTTTTTT. The rearrangement uses TRBV7-9 and TRBJ2-2, with D perhaps matching TRBD2 (5 bases). This CDR3 comprises 16 residues. Trimming pared 4 bases from V and 3 bases from J, leaving 15 bases between. Germline V gives CDR1 SEHNR, CDR2 FQNEAQ (reference sequence).

This clone came up once. The chain uses TRBV18 and TRBJ2-7, with D perhaps matching TRBD1 (5 bases). Trimming stripped 6 bases from V and 3 bases from J, with 12 bases between. The CDR3 runs to 13 residues. The germline V gene encodes CDR1 KGHSH and CDR2 LQKENI. CDR3 bases: TGTGCCAGCTCCCCGCAGGGAATCTACGAGCAGTACTTC. Protein: CASSPQGIYEQYF.

This clone has only a few counts. J is TRBJ2-2 and V is TRBV3-1 (or the pseudogene TRBV3-2); TRBD2 matches 11 bases. Per the germline V gene, CDR1 is LGHDT and CDR2 is YNNKEL (reference sequence). This CDR3 has 18 residues. V was pared by 3 bases and J by 1 base, with 7 bases of the junction left unmatched. The CDR3 coding sequence is TGTGCCAGCAGCCAGGGACTAGCGGAGCCGGGGAACACCGGGGAGCTGTTTTTT. Translated, it gives CASSQGLAEPGNTGELFF.

V is TRBV3-1 (or the pseudogene TRBV3-2) and J is TRBJ2-4, with D tentatively TRBD1 (5 bases). Germline V lookup: CDR1 LGHDT, CDR2 YNNKEL (reference sequence). This CDR3 region has 15 residues. V lost 0 bases to trimming and J lost 4 bases, with 10 bases between them. CDR3 residues: CASSQDLGAKNIQYF. The CDR3 region has the DNA TGTGCCAGCAGCCAAGATCTTGGGGCAAAAAACATTCAGTACTTC.

The V gene is TRBV4-3, the J gene TRBJ2-7, with D possibly matching TRBD1 (6 bases). CDR1 is LGHNA and CDR2 is YSLEER in the germline V gene. The ends were cut back, 0 bases at V and 7 bases at J, with 16 bases in the middle. The CDR3 is 15 residues long. The CDR3 protein is CASSQDARGGREQYF. The CDR3 nucleotides read TGCGCCAGCAGCCAAGATGCCAGAGGGGGTAGGGAGCAGTACTTC.

This clone was counted a single time. The chain is built from TRBV5-1 and TRBJ2-7, with 8 bases lining up with TRBD2. After removal of 3 bases from V and 3 bases from J, the junction contained 11 bases not matched to a gene. This CDR3 has 16 amino acids. Germline V lookup: CDR1 SGHRS, CDR2 YFSETQ. The CDR3 DNA sequence: TGCGCCAGCAGCTCGGGAGCGGCCCTAGCGGGCTACGAGCAGTACTTC. Translating gives CASSSGAALAGYEQYF.

This rearrangement joins TRBV11-2 to TRBJ2-7, with 9 bases that match TRBD2. V lost 6 bases and J lost 0; bases outside the gene matches: 9. Germline loops: CDR1 SGHAT, CDR2 FQNNGV. This CDR3 has 16 residues. CDR3: CASRSSGGAPSYEQYF. As DNA, the CDR3 is TGTGCCAGCAGAAGTAGCGGGGGAGCCCCCTCCTACGAGCAGTACTTC. Looking up the rest from reference TRBV11-2 and TRBJ2-7 gives the full variable domain: EAGVAQSPRYKIIEKRQSVAFWCNPISGHATLYWYQQILGQGPKLLIQFQNNGVVDDSQLPKDRFSAERLKGVDSTLKIQPAKLEDSAVYLCASRSSGGAPSYEQYFGPGTRLTVT.

This clone has just a few counts. This chain connects TRBV15 to TRBJ1-2; D uncertain. This CDR3 has 14 residues. With 0 bases removed from V and 2 bases from J, the gap between germline ends came to 7 bases. Per the germline V gene, CDR1 is LNHNV and CDR2 is YYDKDF (reference sequence). CDR3 sequence reads: CATSRDSRNYGYTF. The CDR3 nucleotides read TGTGCCACCAGCAGAGATTCCAGGAACTATGGCTACACCTTC.

The chain uses TRBV11-2 and TRBJ1-6, with 8 bases fitting TRBD1. V dropped 5 bases and J dropped 9; count of bases not matched to a gene: 9. The CDR3 totals 15 residues. The germline gives CDR1 SGHAT, CDR2 FQNNGV. The DNA for the CDR3 is TGTGCCAGCAGCGGGACCAGGGGGCGACGTTCACCCCTCCACTTT. It codes for CASSGTRGRRSPLHF.

The chain couples TRBV15 to TRBJ1-1; the D gene is possibly TRBD1 (5 bases). Germline CDR1 and CDR2: LNHNV and YYDKDF (reference sequence). This CDR3 is built from 13 residues. V shed 4 bases and J shed 4 bases, with 10 bases lying between them. CDR3 DNA sequence: TGTGCCACCAGCACCTTGGGGGGCACTGAAGCTTTCTTT. It yields the protein CATSTLGGTEAFF.

With respect to this clone: Other DNA sequences within the sample encode an identical CDR3. The V and J genes are TRBV3-1 (or the pseudogene TRBV3-2) and TRBJ1-1; unclear D gene. Trimming shortened V by 3 bases and J by 1 base, and 9 bases separated the two germline ends. The CDR3 contains 14 residues. From germline, CDR1 is LGHDT and CDR2 YNNKEL (reference sequence). CDR3 nucleotide sequence: TGTGCCAGCAGCCAGCCAGGTGGGAACACTGAAGCTTTCTTT. It encodes CASSQPGGNTEAFF.

The V gene is TRBV7-9, the J gene TRBJ1-5; the D is unclear. Trimming pared 5 bases from V and 0 bases from J, leaving 8 bases between. This CDR3 region has 14 residues. Germline CDR1 reads SEHNR; CDR2 reads FQNEAQ (reference sequence). The CDR3 protein is CASSEKDSNQPQHF. The DNA of the CDR3 is TGTGCCAGCAGCGAGAAAGATAGCAATCAGCCCCAGCATTTT.

The chain is built from TRBV10-2 and TRBJ1-5, with 10 positions matching TRBD1. The CDR3 extends over 15 amino acids. Germline V gene lookup returns CDR1 WSHSY and CDR2 SAAADI. V gave up 4 bases and J gave up 6 bases; unmatched junction bases: 6. CDR3 DNA sequence: TGCGCCAGCAGTGGAGTGGGACAGGGGAGTCAGCCCCAGCATTTT. Its protein is CASSGVGQGSQPQHF.

The J gene is TRBJ2-7, the V gene TRBV11-2; 8 bases are shared with TRBD2. In germline, CDR1 is SGHAT, CDR2 FQNNGV. J gave up 2 bases and V 0 bases, and 9 bases lay outside the gene matches. This CDR3 is 17 amino acids long. CDR3 sequence (DNA): TGTGCCAGCAGCTTAGACGGGTCGGGGGGGTCCCCCTACGAGCAGTACTTC. Its protein is CASSLDGSGGSPYEQYF.

The chain couples TRBV27 to TRBJ2-3, with a tentative D call TRBD2 (6 bases). Trimming left V 2 bases short and J 4 bases short, with 10 bases between. Germline V gene data show CDR1 as MNHEY and CDR2 as SMNVEV (reference sequence). The CDR3 spans 14 residues. CDR3 nucleotide sequence: TGTGCCAGCAGTTTAGTGCCGGGGGCAGATACGCAGTATTTT. This translates into CASSLVPGADTQYF.

This sequence joins TRBV19 and TRBJ1-3; the D is unclear. This CDR3 spans 14 amino acids. Trimming left V 8 bases short and J 3 bases short, with 14 bases between. The germline V gene has CDR1 LNHDA and CDR2 SQIVND (reference sequence). CDR3 protein: CASYDAYRGNTIYF. For the CDR3, the DNA is TGTGCCAGTTATGATGCGTATCGTGGAAACACCATATATTTT.

The rearrangement links TRBV9 to TRBJ1-3, with TRBD1 matching 8 bases. The CDR3 has 18 residues. The junction had 9 bases not matched to a gene; V was cut back by 0 bases and J by 1 base. Germline values: CDR1 SGDLS, CDR2 YYNGEE. The CDR3 bases are TGTGCCAGCAGCGTAGGTTCGGGGCAGGGGGCGTCTGGAAACACCATATATTTT. Its protein is CASSVGSGQGASGNTIYF.

This clone was seen only once. V gene TRBV21-1 combines with J gene TRBJ1-5; the table's D gene call, TRBD1, was not cross checked with the DNA. TRBV21-1 has pseudogene status. This CDR3 spans 15 amino acids. The DNA for the CDR3 is TGTGCCAGCAGCAGAGGGACAGTCGAAAGGTGGCCCCAGCATTTT. It yields the protein CASSRGTVERWPQHF.

The genes are TRBV7-2 and TRBJ2-5; the match to TRBD1 covers 10 bases. The germline gives CDR1 SGHTA, CDR2 FQGNSA. CDR3 length: 15 amino acids. Trimming took 5 bases from V and 5 from J; bases not matched to a gene: 8. DNA for the CDR3: TGTGCCAGCAGCCCCTTGGGACAGGGGCTCGAGACCCAGTACTTC. Protein sequence: CASSPLGQGLETQYF.

The chain combines TRBV18 with TRBJ2-1; 13 bases line up with TRBD2. Per the germline V gene, CDR1 is KGHSH and CDR2 is LQKENI. With V trimmed by 8 bases and J by 7 bases, 5 bases remained unmatched. The CDR3 totals 14 residues. The CDR3 DNA reads TGTGCCAGCAGGGGACTAGCGGGAATGAATGAGCAGTTCTTC. Amino acid sequence: CASRGLAGMNEQFF. Complete variable domain (other parts from reference TRBV18 and TRBJ2-1): NAGVMQNPRHLVRRRGQEARLRCSPMKGHSHVYWYRQLPEEGLKFMVYLQKENIIDESGMPKERFSAEFPKEGPSILRIQQVVRGDSAAYFCASRGLAGMNEQFFGPGTRLTVL.

The table lists this clone with a few counts. The rearrangement joins TRBV7-6 to TRBJ1-3, with unresolved D. This CDR3 comprises 16 residues. Germline CDR1 and CDR2: SGHVS and FNYEAQ. V shed 2 bases and J shed 0 bases, with 11 bases lying between them. CDR3 sequence (DNA): TGTGCCAGCAGCTTAACTACTCCCAGCTCTGGAAACACCATATATTTT. Protein sequence: CASSLTTPSSGNTIYF.

The J gene is TRBJ2-1, the V gene TRBV2, with unresolved D. V lost 4 bases to trimming and J lost 4 bases, with 8 bases between them. CDR1 is SNHLY and CDR2 is FYNNEI in the germline V gene. The CDR3 totals 13 residues. The CDR3 region is CASSVTMYNEQFF. DNA of the CDR3: TGTGCCAGCAGTGTAACAATGTACAATGAGCAGTTCTTC.

The V and J genes are TRBV2 and TRBJ1-1, with D unresolved. Trimming stripped 8 bases from V and 7 bases from J, with 17 bases between. The CDR3 totals 13 residues. Germline values: CDR1 SNHLY, CDR2 FYNNEI. The CDR3 here is CASGEYELVEAFF. Written as DNA, the CDR3 is TGTGCCAGCGGGGAGTATGAACTTGTTGAAGCTTTCTTT.

The chain combines TRBV24-1 with TRBJ2-2, with D perhaps TRBD1 (6 bases). The CDR3 extends over 16 amino acids. Trimming left V 7 bases short and J 2 bases short, with 16 bases between. Germline CDR1 and CDR2: KGHDR and SFDVKD. The DNA for the CDR3 is TGTGCCACCAGCGCTGCAGGGGTACCTAACACCGGGGAGCTGTTTTTT. This translates into CATSAAGVPNTGELFF.

The V call is TRBV18, the J call TRBJ1-1, with a possible D match to TRBD1 (6 bases). V lost 5 bases and J lost 3, with 10 bases in between. Germline loops: CDR1 KGHSH, CDR2 LQKENI. The CDR3 is 13 residues long. CDR3 nucleotide sequence: TGTGCCAGCTCATTAACAGGGTACACTGAAGCTTTCTTT. Translated, it gives CASSLTGYTEAFF.